This entry describes one TCR beta chain. Its antigen remains undetermined. There are no base qualities to consult, and no much larger clone falls within one base. TCRbeta CDR3 regions were amplified from genomic DNA by means of the immunoSEQ Assay, a bias-controlled multiplex PCR. The authors' pipeline ran thus. The number of nucleated cells in each sample was estimated by amplification of reference gene primers within the assay. Sequence reads were collapsed and filtered to measure the absolute abundance of every unique TCRbeta CDR3 rearrangement. For each sample, productive Simpson clonality was calculated as the square root of Simpson's diversity index over productive rearrangements. Drawn from immuneACCESS, this table holds only the in-frame rearrangements with V and J called that TCRdb kept. Clones are partly lost; checked studies trace under half to an unresolved V gene and leave the rest unexplained. D and trimming come from the DNA, and the V and J calls and clone size come from that table. Present in this sample are about 64,000 clones, 86% of which were seen just once. The ten most abundant clones make up about 1.1% of the sample.

The record originates from a study of blood T cell repertoires in COVID-19 (TCRdb year 2020). For the wider study: The collaborator samples originated in the United States, Italy and Spain and spanned the acute and convalescent phases of COVID-19. Where available, HLA class I and class II types were taken from metadata supplied by the sample provider and were not determined by assay-based typing. The dataset comprised deeply sampled blood TCRbeta repertoires from subjects exposed to, actively infected with, or recovered from COVID-19. Nearly every sample came with metadata listing a de-identified subject ID, COVID-19 status, age in years and sex. The repertoires were released in a freely available public database meant as a resource for research on the immune response to SARS-CoV-2. The material from the prospective study consisted of cDNA or gDNA derived from T cells, B-cell-depleted T cells, or PBMCs. The samples were drawn from two sources: the first 160 participants of the ongoing ImmuneRACE study, and 1,254 subjects contributed by 6 global collaborators. The paper's findings and limits, for the study overall: The amount of clinical and demographic metadata varied by source and participant and was provided uncurated.

Whole blood was collected in K2EDTA tubes by collaborating institutions according to the institutions' own protocols. For TCRbeta analysis, collaborator samples were shipped as frozen whole blood, as isolated PBMCs, or as DNA extracted from either sample type. From the cysteine up to the phenylalanine, the CDR3 has a length of 14 residues. The retained sequence is limited to the CDR3, 42 bases, with the frame set at the first base. The V end loses 1 base and the J end loses 0 bases, and a stretch of 8 bases separates them. The germline V gene specifies SGHRS as CDR1 and YFSETQ as CDR2. The sequenced material came from peripheral blood. The chain uses TRBV5-1 and TRBJ2-7; too little of a D gene remains to name it. This TCR was recovered from a man between 40 and 49 years old with acute or convalescent COVID-19. The CDR3 has the sequence CASSLSFVSYEQYF. The nucleotide sequence is TGCGCCAGCAGCTTGTCGTTCGTCTCCTACGAGCAGTACTTC.